Below, 6 T cell receptor beta chains from the same sample are listed, as sequenced in a study of blood T cell repertoires in COVID-19. The data were produced by immunoSEQ multiplex PCR, yet TCRdb's version contains in-frame clones alone and is incomplete. This table has about 83,000 clones, 90% appearing once. The specimen sequenced was peripheral blood. The origin of the receptors is a woman of 80 years or more with active or convalescent COVID-19.

The rearrangement uses TRBV6-1 and TRBJ1-6; D is perhaps TRBD1 (6 bases). The V gene lost 0 bases and the J gene lost 9 bases, with 9 bases spanning the gap. CDR3 length equals 14 residues. From germline, CDR1 is MNHNS and CDR2 SASEGT. CDR3 amino acids: CASSEAQGFSPLHF. As DNA, the CDR3 is TGTGCCAGCAGTGAAGCGCAGGGGTTTTCACCCCTCCACTTT.

V and J are TRBV7-8 and TRBJ2-1; 9 nucleotides agree with TRBD2. This CDR3 is built from 19 residues. The germline gives CDR1 SGHVS, CDR2 FQNEAQ. With V trimmed by 5 bases and J by 0 bases, 14 bases remained unmatched. The CDR3 protein is CASSREGSGGSSSYNEQFF. CDR3 DNA sequence: TGTGCCAGCAGCCGAGAGGGTAGCGGGGGATCTAGCTCCTACAATGAGCAGTTCTTC. Full variable domain (missing parts from reference TRBV7-8 and TRBJ2-1): GAGVSQSPRYKVAKRGQDVALRCDPISGHVSLFWYQQALGQGPEFLTYFQNEAQLDKSGLPSDRFFAERPEGSVSTLKIQRTQQEDSAVYLCASSREGSGGSSSYNEQFFGPGTRLTVL.

The rearrangement links TRBV5-1 to TRBJ1-1; no reliable D call. This CDR3 is built from 14 residues. Germline CDR1 reads SGHRS; CDR2 reads YFSETQ. V was cut by 2 bases and J by 1 base, with 9 bases left in between. CDR3 region: CASSFYGENTEAFF. The CDR3 DNA reads as TGCGCCAGCAGCTTTTACGGGGAGAACACTGAAGCTTTCTTT. Based on the CDR3 plus reference TRBV5-1 and TRBJ1-1, the full variable domain is KAGVTQTPRYLIKTRGQQVTLSCSPISGHRSVSWYQQTPGQGLQFLFEYFSETQRNKGNFPGRFSGRQFSNSRSEMNVSTLELGDSALYLCASSFYGENTEAFFGQGTRLTVV.

This sequence joins TRBV5-1 and TRBJ1-1; possibly TRBD1 for D (6 bases). CDR1 is SGHRS and CDR2 is YFSETQ in the germline V gene. CDR3 length: 15 amino acids. V was pared by 4 bases and J by 10 bases, with 23 bases between. CDR3 loop: CASSASPDRPHGAFF. As DNA, the CDR3 is TGCGCCAGCAGCGCATCACCCGACAGGCCCCACGGAGCTTTCTTT.

The rearrangement uses TRBV5-1 and TRBJ1-6; 9 nucleotides match TRBD1. Trimming cost V 0 bases and J 1 base; bases outside gene matches: 5. The CDR3 has 18 amino acids. Germline assignment: CDR1 SGHRS and CDR2 YFSETQ. CDR3 sequence: CASSLVGQGSSYNSPLHF. The CDR3 bases are TGCGCCAGCAGCTTGGTGGGACAGGGAAGTTCCTATAATTCACCCCTCCACTTT.

V usage is TRBV7-6 and J usage is TRBJ2-1, with 9 bases lining up with TRBD2. The CDR3 is made up of 16 amino acids. Germline CDR1 and CDR2: SGHVS and FNYEAQ. V trimming: 2 bases; J trimming: 4 bases; junction bases outside the gene matches: 6. The CDR3 DNA reads as TGTGCCAGCAGCTTATCCACCAGCGGGGGGTACAATGAGCAGTTCTTC. It yields the protein CASSLSTSGGYNEQFF. Combining the CDR3 with reference TRBV7-6 and TRBJ2-1 gives the whole variable domain GAGVSQSPRYKVTKRGQDVALRCDPISGHVSLYWYRQALGQGPEFLTYFNYEAQQDKSGLPNDRFSAERPEGSISTLTIQRTEQRDSAMYRCASSLSTSGGYNEQFFGPGTRLTVL.